What follows are 2 T cell receptor beta chains derived from one specimen sequenced in a study of blood T cell repertoires in COVID-19 (TCRdb year 2020). The method behind the library was the immunoSEQ multiplex PCR assay. This immuneACCESS table, as held by TCRdb, lists in-frame sequences with V and J called but not all clones. Of the missing ones, under half trace to an unresolved V gene in checked studies; the others have no known cause. For this sample the table gives more than 110,000 clones, of which about 79% were detected only once. Around 2.9% of the sample rests with the top ten. Sequencing input: PBMCs or T cells enriched from blood (not recorded which). The receptor set was obtained from a woman in her forties or fifties who had recovered from COVID-19.

This chain connects TRBV19 to TRBJ1-2; D might be TRBD1 (6 bases). This CDR3 region has 15 residues. In germline, CDR1 is LNHDA, CDR2 SQIVND (reference sequence). V shed 4 bases and J shed 4 bases, with 16 bases lying between them. The CDR3 DNA reads TGTGCCAGTAGTACAACAGGGCCGGGCCCCTATGGCTACACCTTC. It codes for CASSTTGPGPYGYTF.

The chain uses TRBV24-1 and TRBJ2-1; 15 bases agree with TRBD2. CDR1 and CDR2 (germline): KGHDR, SFDVKD. CDR3 length equals 20 residues. J was trimmed by 9 bases and V by 2 bases; bases with no gene match: 16. The CDR3 sequence is CATSDSRGIAGLAGGIEQFF. CDR3 nucleotides: TGTGCCACCAGTGATTCCCGCGGGATAGCGGGACTAGCGGGAGGTATTGAGCAGTTCTTC.